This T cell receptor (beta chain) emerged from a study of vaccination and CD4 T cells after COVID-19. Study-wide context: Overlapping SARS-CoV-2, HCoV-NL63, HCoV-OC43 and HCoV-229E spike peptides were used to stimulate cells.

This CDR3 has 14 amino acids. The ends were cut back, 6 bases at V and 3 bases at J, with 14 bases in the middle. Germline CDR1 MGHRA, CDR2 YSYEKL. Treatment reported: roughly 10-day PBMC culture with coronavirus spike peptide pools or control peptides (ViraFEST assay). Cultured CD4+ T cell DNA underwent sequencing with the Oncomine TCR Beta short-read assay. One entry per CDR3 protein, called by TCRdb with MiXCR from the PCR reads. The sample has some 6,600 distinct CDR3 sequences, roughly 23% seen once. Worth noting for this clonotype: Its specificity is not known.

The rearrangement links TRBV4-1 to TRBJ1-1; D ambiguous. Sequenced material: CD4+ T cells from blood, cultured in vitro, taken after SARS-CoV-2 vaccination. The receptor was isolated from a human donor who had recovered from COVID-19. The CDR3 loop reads CASRIPGLDTEAFF. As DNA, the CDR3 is TGCGCCAGCAGAATCCCCGGGCTTGACACTGAAGCTTTCTTT.